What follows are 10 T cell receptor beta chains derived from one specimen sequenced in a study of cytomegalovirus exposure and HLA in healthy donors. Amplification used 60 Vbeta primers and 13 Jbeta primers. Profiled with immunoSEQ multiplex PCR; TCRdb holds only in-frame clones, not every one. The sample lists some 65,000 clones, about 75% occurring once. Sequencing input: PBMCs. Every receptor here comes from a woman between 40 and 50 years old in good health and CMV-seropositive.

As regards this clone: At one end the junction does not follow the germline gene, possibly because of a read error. As DNA, the CDR3 is TGTGCCAGCTCTTACAACCGGGAAGTTAATCCACCCCTCCACTTT. This gives the protein CASSYNREVNPPLHF. The chain has TRBV18 and TRBJ1-6; D gene unclear. The CDR3 consists of 15 residues. CDR1 is KGHSH and CDR2 is LQKENI in the germline V gene.

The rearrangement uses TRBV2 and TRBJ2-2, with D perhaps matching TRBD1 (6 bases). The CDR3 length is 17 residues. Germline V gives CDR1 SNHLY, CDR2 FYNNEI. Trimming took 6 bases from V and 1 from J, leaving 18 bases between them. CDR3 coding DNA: TGTGCCAGCAGCTTTCCGCTGGGGGCGGGGAACACCGGGGAGCTGTTTTTT. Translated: CASSFPLGAGNTGELFF.

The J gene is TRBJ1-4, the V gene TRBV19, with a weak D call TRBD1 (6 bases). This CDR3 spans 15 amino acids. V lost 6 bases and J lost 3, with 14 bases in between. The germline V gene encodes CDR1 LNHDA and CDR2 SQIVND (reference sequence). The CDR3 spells CASRGRGLPNEKLFF. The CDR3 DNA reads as TGTGCCAGTAGAGGCAGGGGCCTCCCTAATGAAAAACTGTTTTTT.

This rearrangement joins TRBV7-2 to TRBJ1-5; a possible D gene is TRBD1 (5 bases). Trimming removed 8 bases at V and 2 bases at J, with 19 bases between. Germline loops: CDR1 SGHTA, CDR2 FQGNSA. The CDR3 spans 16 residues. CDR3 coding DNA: TGTGCCAGCGGTCCCGGGGGGGGATCAGGCAATCAGCCCCAGCATTTT. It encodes CASGPGGGSGNQPQHF.

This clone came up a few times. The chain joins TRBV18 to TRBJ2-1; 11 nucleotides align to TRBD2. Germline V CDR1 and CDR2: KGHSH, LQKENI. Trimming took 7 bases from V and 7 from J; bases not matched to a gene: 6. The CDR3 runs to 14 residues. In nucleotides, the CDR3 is TGTGCCAGCTTACTGACTAGCGGGGCAAATGAGCAGTTCTTC. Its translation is CASLLTSGANEQFF.

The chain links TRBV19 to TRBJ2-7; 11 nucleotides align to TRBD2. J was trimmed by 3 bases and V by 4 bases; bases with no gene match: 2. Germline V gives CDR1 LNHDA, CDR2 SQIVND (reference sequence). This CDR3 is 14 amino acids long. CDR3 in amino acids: CASSTTSGGYEQYF. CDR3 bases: TGTGCCAGTAGTACTACTAGCGGGGGCTACGAGCAGTACTTC. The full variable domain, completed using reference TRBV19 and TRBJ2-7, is DGGITQSPKYLFRKEGQNVTLSCEQNLNHDAMYWYRQDPGQGLRLIYYSQIVNDFQKGDIAEGYSVSREKKESFPLTVTSAQKNPTAFYLCASSTTSGGYEQYFGPGTRLTVT.

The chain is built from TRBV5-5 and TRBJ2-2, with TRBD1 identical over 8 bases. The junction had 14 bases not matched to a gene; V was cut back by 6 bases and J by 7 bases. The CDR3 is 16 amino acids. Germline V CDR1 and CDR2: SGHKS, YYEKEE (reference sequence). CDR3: CASIPAPDRGHGELFF. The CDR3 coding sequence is TGTGCCAGCATCCCCGCGCCCGACAGGGGACACGGGGAGCTGTTTTTT.

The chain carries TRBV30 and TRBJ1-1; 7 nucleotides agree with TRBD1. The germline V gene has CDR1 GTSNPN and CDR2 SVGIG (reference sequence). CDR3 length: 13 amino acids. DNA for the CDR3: TGTGCGGGCGCGGACAGGATGAACACTGAAGCTTTCTTT. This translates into CAGADRMNTEAFF.

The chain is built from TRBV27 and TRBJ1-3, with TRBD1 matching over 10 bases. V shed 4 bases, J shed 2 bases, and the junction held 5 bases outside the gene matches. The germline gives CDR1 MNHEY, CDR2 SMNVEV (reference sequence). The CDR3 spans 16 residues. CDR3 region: CASSWSGQGAGNTIYF. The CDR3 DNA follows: TGTGCCAGCAGTTGGTCTGGACAGGGGGCTGGAAACACCATATATTTT.

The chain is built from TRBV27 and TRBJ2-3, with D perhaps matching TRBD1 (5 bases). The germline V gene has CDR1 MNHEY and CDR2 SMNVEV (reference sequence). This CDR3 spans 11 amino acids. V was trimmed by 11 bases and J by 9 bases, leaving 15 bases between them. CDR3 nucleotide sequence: TGTGCCCCCAGGGCCCTTCAGACGCAGTATTTT. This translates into CAPRALQTQYF.